The 4 T cell receptor beta chains presented below share a single source sample, sequenced in a study of response to subunit inactivated influenza vaccine. From the RT-PCR reads, TCRdb called clonotypes with MiXCR, one entry per CDR3 protein. The sample lists approximately 250,000 distinct CDR3 sequences; about 12% were seen once. The source was non-naive T cells sorted from PBMCs, collected 14 to 15 days before vaccination. The receptors derive from a man aged 45 to 65 who received an inactivated influenza vaccine.

The sample holds one count of this clonotype. V gene TRBV11-3 combines with J gene TRBJ2-5, with 8 bases lining up with TRBD1. In germline, CDR1 is SGHNT, CDR2 YENEEA. Trimming at V came to 0 bases and at J to 10 bases, leaving 10 bases not matched to a gene. The CDR3 length is 15 residues. The CDR3 DNA sequence: TGTGCCAGCAGCTTAGATCAGGGGGCAGGAGTGGACCAGTACTTC. It encodes CASSLDQGAGVDQYF.

This clonotype was detected only a few times. The chain has TRBV20-1 and TRBJ2-3; 12 bases align to TRBD2. Germline CDR1 reads DFQATT; CDR2 reads SNEGSKA (reference sequence). V lost 7 bases, J lost 9 bases, and 14 bases stayed unmatched. This CDR3 region has 15 residues. The DNA for the CDR3 is TGCAGTGTTAGGTTCCTAGCGGGAGGGAGTGAGACGCAGTATTTT. This codes for CSVRFLAGGSETQYF.

This clonotype was observed a few times. The CDR3 spells CASRSSDLHARYQETQYF. CDR3 nucleotides: TGTGCCAGCAGAAGTTCAGACTTACATGCCCGGTACCAAGAGACCCAGTACTTC. V usage is TRBV7-8 and J usage is TRBJ2-5, with D hard to call. From germline, CDR1 is SGHVS and CDR2 FQNEAQ. The CDR3 sequence is 18 residues long. V was pared by 6 bases and J by 0 bases, with 23 bases between.

The chain employs TRBV20-1 and TRBJ1-1; tentative D call: TRBD1 (6 bases). Deletions cut 3 bases from V and 3 bases from J, with 11 bases between. The CDR3 consists of 13 residues. CDR1 is DFQATT, CDR2 SNEGSKA, per germline (reference sequence). In DNA form, the CDR3 reads TGCAGTGCTAGTCAGGGGTGGGACACTGAAGCTTTCTTT. The encoded protein is CSASQGWDTEAFF.